The 30 T cell receptor beta chains presented below share a single source sample, sequenced in a study of blood T cell repertoires in COVID-19. Only in-frame clones appear in the TCRdb table, and some are missing; sequencing was by immunoSEQ multiplex PCR. This table holds about 250,000 clones, 85% to 90% found once. The sequencing sample was made of PBMCs or T cells enriched from blood (not recorded which). These TCRs come from a man aged 35-49 years who had recovered from COVID-19.

The chain is built from TRBV12-3 or TRBV12-4 and TRBJ2-7; the D gene is possibly TRBD1 (6 bases). The length of the CDR3 is 13 residues. V was shortened by 6 bases and J by 2 bases, with 11 bases between the two germline ends. The CDR3 loop is CASSLGTTYEQYF. The CDR3 DNA reads TGTGCCAGCAGCCTAGGGACAACCTACGAGCAGTACTTC.

The chain combines TRBV7-2 with TRBJ1-5, with a possible D match to TRBD1 (5 bases). Trimming removed 4 bases from V and 0 bases from J, with 7 bases in between. This CDR3 is built from 14 residues. The germline gives CDR1 SGHTA, CDR2 FQGNSA. The CDR3 reads CASSSGFSNQPQHF. CDR3 nucleotide sequence: TGTGCCAGCAGCTCAGGGTTTAGCAATCAGCCCCAGCATTTT.

This chain links TRBV4-3 with TRBJ1-1, with D unclear. V gave up 3 bases and J gave up 0 bases, with 14 bases separating them. From germline, CDR1 is LGHNA and CDR2 YSLEER. The CDR3 consists of 16 residues. As DNA, the CDR3 is TGCGCCAGCAGCCAGGATGGCGGATGGGTGAACACTGAAGCTTTCTTT. Its translation is CASSQDGGWVNTEAFF.

This chain joins TRBV6-2 or TRBV6-3 and TRBJ2-7; 7 bases are shared with TRBD2. Germline lookup yields CDR1 MNHEY and CDR2 SVGEGT. The CDR3 extends over 14 amino acids. Losses at the gene ends were 4 bases for V and 5 bases for J; bases not matched to a gene: 8. The CDR3 reads CASSSFAGAHEQYF. CDR3 DNA: TGTGCCAGCAGTTCGTTCGCGGGAGCCCACGAGCAGTACTTC.

This chain uses TRBV28 with TRBJ2-7, with 7 bases that match TRBD1. From germline, CDR1 is MDHEN and CDR2 SYDVKM. Germline trimming cut 4 bases from V and 1 base from J; bases unmatched to any gene: 4. The CDR3 length is 14 residues. CDR3 sequence reads: CASSYGTESYEQYF. CDR3 sequence (DNA): TGTGCCAGCAGTTACGGGACAGAGTCCTACGAGCAGTACTTC. Variable domain in full (rest from reference TRBV28 and TRBJ2-7): DVKVTQSSRYLVKRTGEKVFLECVQDMDHENMFWYRQDPGLGLRLIYFSYDVKMKEKGDIPEGYSVSREKKERFSLILESASTNQTSMYLCASSYGTESYEQYFGPGTRLTVT.

The rearrangement joins TRBV11-3 to TRBJ1-1; 9 nucleotides align to TRBD1. V was clipped by 0 bases and J by 0 bases; unmatched bases: 8. Germline-derived CDR1 and CDR2 are SGHNT and YENEEA. This CDR3 is built from 18 residues. Here the CDR3 reads CASSLERTGAEMNTEAFF. DNA of the CDR3: TGTGCCAGCAGCTTAGAGCGGACAGGGGCCGAAATGAACACTGAAGCTTTCTTT.

The chain combines TRBV21-1 with TRBJ1-5; the table's D gene call, TRBD1, was not cross checked with the DNA. TRBV21-1 is a known pseudogene. CDR3 length: 17 residues. CDR3 in amino acids: CASSIRQRCVSNQPQHF. The CDR3 nucleotides are TGTGCCAGCAGCATTAGACAGAGGTGTGTAAGCAATCAGCCCCAGCATTTT.

This chain connects TRBV2 to TRBJ1-4; D not certain. The germline V gene has CDR1 SNHLY and CDR2 FYNNEI. CDR3 length equals 12 residues. V was shortened by 0 bases and J by 8 bases, with 4 bases between the two germline ends. The CDR3 region is CASSEASEKLFF. In nucleotides, the CDR3 is TGTGCCAGCAGTGAAGCTAGCGAAAAACTGTTTTTT. The whole variable domain, filled in from reference TRBV2 and TRBJ1-4, reads EPEVTQTPSHQVTQMGQEVILRCVPISNHLYFYWYRQILGQKVEFLVSFYNNEISEKSEIFDDQFSVERPDGSNFTLKIRSTKLEDSAMYFCASSEASEKLFFGSGTQLSVL.

This rearrangement joins TRBV28 to TRBJ1-5, with D unresolved. Germline V gives CDR1 MDHEN, CDR2 SYDVKM. V was trimmed by 2 bases and J by 1 base, leaving 6 bases between them. This CDR3 has 14 amino acids. CDR3 DNA: TGTGCCAGCAGTTTAGGGAGGAGCAATCAGCCCCAGCATTTT. Protein product: CASSLGRSNQPQHF. Combining the CDR3 with reference TRBV28 and TRBJ1-5 gives the whole variable domain DVKVTQSSRYLVKRTGEKVFLECVQDMDHENMFWYRQDPGLGLRLIYFSYDVKMKEKGDIPEGYSVSREKKERFSLILESASTNQTSMYLCASSLGRSNQPQHFGDGTRLSIL.

The rearrangement links TRBV3-1 (or the pseudogene TRBV3-2) to TRBJ2-3; possible D gene TRBD2, 6 bases. The CDR3 totals 15 residues. Germline CDR1 is LGHDT and CDR2 is YNNKEL (reference sequence). Trimming cost V 0 bases and J 3 bases, with 10 bases left between them. The CDR3, as DNA: TGTGCCAGCAGCCAAGATTGGAGGGAAACAGATACGCAGTATTTT. Its translation is CASSQDWRETDTQYF.

This clone was detected ten times or more. This chain joins TRBV9 and TRBJ1-4, with TRBD1 as a possible D gene (5 bases). Trimming left V 4 bases short and J 0 bases short, with 7 bases between. The germline gives CDR1 SGDLS, CDR2 YYNGEE. CDR3 size: 14 residues. The CDR3 sequence: CASSLTATNEKLFF. CDR3 in DNA: TGTGCCAGCAGCTTGACAGCAACTAATGAAAAACTGTTTTTT.

The chain is built from TRBV12-3 or TRBV12-4 and TRBJ1-2; the D gene is possibly TRBD1 (5 bases). This CDR3 is built from 11 residues. With 7 bases removed from V and 7 bases from J, the gap between germline ends came to 10 bases. CDR3 protein: CASTPGSGYTF. CDR3 coding DNA: TGTGCCAGCACCCCAGGGTCTGGCTACACCTTC.

The chain has TRBV10-2 and TRBJ1-3; the D is unclear. The ends were cut back, 6 bases at V and 0 bases at J, with 12 bases in the middle. The V gene's germline CDR1 is WSHSY and CDR2 SAAADI. This CDR3 is 15 amino acids long. CDR3 amino acids: CASRHPRFSGNTIYF. In DNA, the CDR3 is TGCGCCAGCAGACACCCACGTTTCTCTGGAAACACCATATATTTT.

The chain couples TRBV4-1 to TRBJ2-5; a possible D gene is TRBD1 (6 bases). Per the germline V gene, CDR1 is MGHRA and CDR2 is YSYEKL. The ends were cut back, 1 base at V and 4 bases at J, with 10 bases in the middle. The CDR3 covers 14 residues. CDR3 region: CASSQAQGPETQYF. The CDR3 DNA reads TGCGCCAGCAGCCAAGCACAGGGCCCAGAGACCCAGTACTTC.

This chain links TRBV7-2 with TRBJ2-7; perhaps TRBD1 as D (6 bases). The V end lost 1 base, the J end lost 3 bases, and 13 bases lay between the germline ends. The CDR3 extends over 15 amino acids. Germline CDR1 and CDR2: SGHTA and FQGNSA. The CDR3 here is CASSLEYGRGYEQYF. DNA of the CDR3: TGTGCCAGCAGCTTAGAATATGGCAGGGGCTACGAGCAGTACTTC. The entire variable domain, with the rest obtained from reference TRBV7-2 and TRBJ2-7, is as follows: GAGVSQSPSNKVTEKGKDVELRCDPISGHTALYWYRQSLGQGLEFLIYFQGNSAPDKSGLPSDRFSAERTGGSVSTLTIQRTQQEDSAVYLCASSLEYGRGYEQYFGPGTRLTVT.

This chain connects TRBV5-1 to TRBJ2-1, with a possible D match to TRBD2 (6 bases). CDR3 size: 15 residues. Trimming shortened V by 1 base and J by 1 base, and 9 bases separated the two germline ends. The V gene's germline CDR1 is SGHRS and CDR2 YFSETQ. The CDR3 DNA reads TGCGCCAGCAGCTTGTATGGGGGGTCCTACAATGAGCAGTTCTTC. Its translation is CASSLYGGSYNEQFF.

This chain uses TRBV4-2 with TRBJ2-1, with 8 nucleotides matching TRBD1. The V gene's germline CDR1 is LGHNA and CDR2 YNFKEQ. V was clipped by 1 base and J by 5 bases; unmatched bases: 10. The CDR3 is 17 amino acids. The CDR3 DNA sequence: TGTGCCAGCAGCCAAGTCCAGGGGGCGGAAGGTCACAATGAGCAGTTCTTC. Its translation: CASSQVQGAEGHNEQFF.

The chain carries TRBV9 and TRBJ2-1, with TRBD2 identical over 11 bases. The CDR3 length is 15 residues. After removal of 4 bases from V and 4 bases from J, the junction contained 4 bases not matched to a gene. Germline lookup yields CDR1 SGDLS and CDR2 YYNGEE. The CDR3 spells CASSPGLAAYNEQFF. CDR3 nucleotides: TGTGCCAGCAGCCCGGGACTAGCGGCGTACAATGAGCAGTTCTTC.

The chain couples TRBV28 to TRBJ2-2; D remains ambiguous. V lost 5 bases and J 7 bases, leaving 11 bases between the germline ends. Germline lookup yields CDR1 MDHEN and CDR2 SYDVKM. The CDR3 sequence is 13 residues long. CDR3 amino acids: CASSQSDNGELFF. The CDR3 DNA is TGTGCCAGCAGTCAAAGCGATAACGGGGAGCTGTTTTTT.

The chain has TRBV7-9 and TRBJ2-7; no definite D call. Germline CDR1 and CDR2: SEHNR and FQNEAQ (reference sequence). This CDR3 region has 13 residues. V was cut by 5 bases and J by 0 bases, with 8 bases left in between. The CDR3 sequence: CASSPTNSYEQYF. The CDR3, as DNA: TGTGCCAGCAGCCCGACAAACTCCTACGAGCAGTACTTC.

This chain links TRBV11-3 with TRBJ2-2, with 7 nucleotides matching TRBD1. The trim removed 6 bases at V and 8 bases at J, leaving 15 bases unmatched. The germline CDR1 and CDR2 sequences are SGHNT and YENEEA. The CDR3 is made up of 16 amino acids. CDR3 nucleotides: TGTGCCAGCAGTGACCGGGACAGCAATAAAGTAGGGGAGCTGTTTTTT. Translating it yields CASSDRDSNKVGELFF. The full variable domain, its missing parts supplied by reference TRBV11-3 and TRBJ2-2, is EAGVVQSPRYKIIEKKQPVAFWCNPISGHNTLYWYLQNLGQGPELLIRYENEEAVDDSQLPKDRFSAERLKGVDSTLKIQPAELGDSAVYLCASSDRDSNKVGELFFGEGSRLTVL.

The V call is TRBV2, the J call TRBJ1-4; D may be TRBD1 (6 bases). V was trimmed by 5 bases and J by 7 bases, leaving 11 bases between them. The V gene's germline CDR1 is SNHLY and CDR2 FYNNEI. This CDR3 spans 13 amino acids. The CDR3 loop is CASSPGTSEKLFF. DNA for the CDR3: TGTGCCAGCAGTCCCGGGACATCTGAAAAACTGTTTTTT.

The chain joins TRBV2 to TRBJ2-2; 10 positions match TRBD2. Germline lookup yields CDR1 SNHLY and CDR2 FYNNEI. The CDR3 consists of 15 residues. J gave up 6 bases and V 8 bases, and 9 bases lay outside the gene matches. In nucleotides, the CDR3 is TGTGCCAGCTCCGAGGGCCTAGCGGGGGCCGGGGAGCTGTTTTTT. It codes for CASSEGLAGAGELFF.

The chain employs TRBV9 and TRBJ1-3; TRBD1 matches at 10 bases. This CDR3 is built from 17 residues. Trimming at V came to 0 bases and at J to 0 bases, leaving 3 bases not matched to a gene. Germline CDR1 and CDR2: SGDLS and YYNGEE. DNA for the CDR3: TGTGCCAGCAGCGTAGTCGGGACAGGGGTCTCTGGAAACACCATATATTTT. It yields the protein CASSVVGTGVSGNTIYF.

The CDR3 coding sequence is TGTGCCAGCAGCTTAGATGGGGCAGGGAATCAGCCCCAGCATTTT. It specifies CASSLDGAGNQPQHF. The chain links TRBV11-2 to TRBJ1-5; D possibly corresponds to TRBD1 (5 bases). This CDR3 contains 15 residues. Deletions cut 0 bases from V and 4 bases from J, with 10 bases between. Germline assignment: CDR1 SGHAT and CDR2 FQNNGV.

The rearrangement joins TRBV18 to TRBJ2-1, with 11 nucleotides matching TRBD1. Germline trimming cut 6 bases from V and 7 bases from J; bases unmatched to any gene: 8. Germline V gene lookup returns CDR1 KGHSH and CDR2 LQKENI. The CDR3 extends over 15 amino acids. DNA of the CDR3: TGTGCCAGCTCTTTGGACAGGGGGCGGAATAATGAGCAGTTCTTC. This sequence encodes CASSLDRGRNNEQFF.

The DNA for the CDR3 is TGTGCCAGTAGTGTCGGGGGCTACAATGAGCAGTTCTTC. It specifies CASSVGGYNEQFF. V usage is TRBV19 and J usage is TRBJ2-1; D might be TRBD2 (6 bases). Trimming cost V 5 bases and J 3 bases, with 8 bases left between them. The CDR3 is 13 residues long. Germline V gene lookup returns CDR1 LNHDA and CDR2 SQIVND (reference sequence).

CDR3 region: CASNVRQASNQPQHF. Here the CDR3 DNA reads TGTGCCAGTAACGTAAGACAGGCGAGCAATCAGCCCCAGCATTTT. This chain connects TRBV19 to TRBJ1-5, with D perhaps matching TRBD1 (6 bases). The germline V gene encodes CDR1 LNHDA and CDR2 SQIVND (reference sequence). The CDR3 sequence is 15 residues long. V was shortened by 7 bases and J by 1 base, with 14 bases between the two germline ends.

The CDR3 region is CASSQAHGGSKNEQFF. The CDR3 nucleotides read TGCGCCAGCAGCCAAGCCCACGGCGGGAGTAAGAATGAGCAGTTCTTC. This chain connects TRBV4-1 to TRBJ2-1, with 7 bases that match TRBD2. Losses at the gene ends were 1 base for V and 7 bases for J; bases not matched to a gene: 10. CDR3 length equals 16 residues. The V gene's germline CDR1 is MGHRA and CDR2 YSYEKL.

The count of this clone is one. The chain carries TRBV3-1 (or the pseudogene TRBV3-2) and TRBJ2-5; 7 positions agree with TRBD2. Germline V CDR1 and CDR2: LGHDT, YNNKEL (reference sequence). V shed 5 bases and J 5 bases; nucleotides not matched to a gene: 8. The CDR3 has 14 residues. The CDR3 loop reads CASSKRLALETQYF. CDR3 coding DNA: TGTGCCAGCAGCAAACGACTAGCTCTGGAGACCCAGTACTTC.